Below, one TCR beta chain is given with its context. This sample was included in a study of blood T cell repertoires in COVID-19. The table came from immunoSEQ multiplex PCR; TCRdb's copy has only in-frame clones and leaves some out. The sample consists of 30,000 or so clones, approximately 88% of them appearing once. Germline V gives CDR1 LNHDA, CDR2 SQIVND (reference sequence). The CDR3 spans 16 residues. V lost 3 bases and J lost 2, with 14 bases in between. This receptor was taken from a human donor in a cohort sampled during active COVID-19. The sequenced sample was peripheral blood. The chain uses TRBV19 and TRBJ1-5; D is perhaps TRBD1 (6 bases). Written as DNA, the CDR3 is TGTGCCAGTAGTATGGGGGCTGGTCGGGGCAATCAGCCCCAGCATTTT. Residues: CASSMGAGRGNQPQHF.